A selection of T cell receptor beta chains follows, all from one sample in a study of beta chain features in type 1 diabetes. Repertoires were generated with immunoSEQ multiplex PCR, while TCRdb's copy carries only in-frame clones and drops some. The sample has around 400,000 clones; around 12% are singletons. Sequenced sample: naive CD4+ T cells from blood. All receptors derive from a man aged 18 to 35 in good health. Both conserved end residues are part of each CDR3. D genes are given only for firm matches. Clone size appears in some rows only: once, few, many, or a class for an expanded clone.

D gene,V gene,clone size,J gene,CDR3 protein,CDR3 DNA
TRBD1,TRBV7-9,NA,TRBJ1-3,CASSFGTVSGNTIYF,TGTGCCAGCAGCTTCGGGACAGTGTCTGGAAACACCATATATTTT
NA,TRBV4-3,few,TRBJ1-4,CASSPNRARNEKLFF,TGCGCCAGCAGCCCGAACAGGGCCCGTAATGAAAAACTGTTTTTT
TRBD1,TRBV28,few,TRBJ2-1,CASRTGGGFEQFF,TGTGCCAGCAGGACAGGGGGCGGATTTGAGCAGTTCTTC
NA,TRBV30,few,TRBJ2-7,CAWSVLARSEQYF,TGTGCCTGGAGTGTACTGGCGAGGTCCGAGCAGTACTTC
TRBD1,TRBV5-8,few,TRBJ2-7,CASSLDRGAYEQYF,TGTGCCAGCAGCTTGGACAGGGGAGCCTACGAGCAGTACTTC
NA,TRBV5-1,NA,TRBJ1-1,CASSLTRAGMNTEAFF,TGCGCCAGCAGCTTAACGAGGGCGGGGATGAACACTGAAGCTTTCTTT
TRBD2,TRBV10-3,few,TRBJ2-3,CAIRAGGPWGTDTQYF,TGTGCCATCAGAGCGGGGGGGCCGTGGGGCACAGATACGCAGTATTTT
NA,TRBV30,NA,TRBJ1-2,CAWREASYGYTF,TGTGCCTGGAGGGAGGCATCCTATGGCTACACCTTC
TRBD2,TRBV7-2,few,TRBJ2-1,CASSFLAGERDEQFF,TGTGCCAGCAGCTTCCTAGCGGGGGAGAGGGATGAGCAGTTCTTC
NA,TRBV7-2,NA,TRBJ2-5,CASSLSFEAFETQYF,TGTGCCAGCAGCTTATCTTTCGAGGCCTTCGAGACCCAGTACTTC
NA,TRBV9,NA,TRBJ1-5,CASSQVSNQPQHF,TGTGCCAGCAGCCAGGTCAGCAATCAGCCCCAGCATTTT
TRBD2,TRBV5-1,few,TRBJ2-1,CASSLTSGRIYNEQFF,TGCGCCAGCAGCTTGACTAGCGGGAGAATTTACAATGAGCAGTTCTTC
NA,TRBV18,few,TRBJ2-7,CASSPAVGSYEQYF,TGTGCCAGCTCACCTGCGGTGGGCTCCTACGAGCAGTACTTC
TRBD1,TRBV5-4,NA,TRBJ2-7,CASSLGQGASYEQYF,TGTGCCAGCAGCTTGGGGCAGGGGGCTTCCTACGAGCAGTACTTC
TRBD1,TRBV9,NA,TRBJ2-3,CASSPRGTASTDTQYF,TGTGCCAGCAGCCCTAGAGGGACAGCATCCACAGATACGCAGTATTTT
TRBD1,TRBV9,few,TRBJ1-2,CASSVDYGTANYGYTF,TGTGCCAGCAGCGTAGATTACGGGACAGCTAACTATGGCTACACCTTC
NA,TRBV7-2,NA,TRBJ1-2,CASSPGQNYGYTF,TGTGCCAGCAGCCCTGGACAGAACTATGGCTACACCTTC
NA,TRBV5-4,few,TRBJ1-1,CASSLLGVFTEAFF,TGTGCCAGCAGCTTGCTAGGGGTCTTCACTGAAGCTTTCTTT
TRBD2,TRBV28,few,TRBJ2-1,CASSRPGLIYNEQFF,TGTGCCAGCAGTAGACCGGGACTAATCTACAATGAGCAGTTCTTC
NA,TRBV11-2,NA,TRBJ1-1,CASSPIEGHLNTEAFF,TGTGCCAGCAGCCCGATCGAAGGACATTTGAACACTGAAGCTTTCTTT
TRBD1,TRBV30,NA,TRBJ2-7,CAWRRQGDEQYF,TGTGCCTGGAGAAGACAGGGAGACGAGCAGTACTTC
NA,TRBV18,NA,TRBJ1-4,CASSPSGGRNEKLFF,TGTGCCAGCTCACCATCTGGGGGCCGGAATGAAAAACTGTTTTTT
TRBD2,TRBV4-2,few,TRBJ2-3,CASSQEGTSAYTDTQYF,TGTGCCAGCAGCCAAGAGGGGACTAGCGCTTACACAGATACGCAGTATTTT
TRBD2,TRBV30,few,TRBJ2-2,CAWGPGLAGGDTGELFF,TGTGCCTGGGGACCGGGACTAGCGGGAGGGGACACCGGGGAGCTGTTTTTT
TRBD1,TRBV14,NA,TRBJ2-7,CASSQVPRDREREQYF,TGTGCCAGCAGCCAAGTACCCCGGGACAGGGAACGCGAGCAGTACTTC
TRBD2,TRBV11-3,NA,TRBJ2-1,CASSLGLSVGEQFF,TGTGCCAGCAGCTTGGGACTAAGCGTAGGGGAGCAGTTCTTC
NA,TRBV4-1,once,TRBJ2-7,CASSQAATGIYEQYF,TGCGCCAGCAGCCAAGCAGCGACAGGAATCTACGAGCAGTACTTC
TRBD1,TRBV11-3,few,TRBJ2-2,CASSLGSQGITGELFF,TGTGCCAGCAGCTTAGGATCACAGGGGATAACCGGGGAGCTGTTTTTT
TRBD2,TRBV4-3,few,TRBJ2-3,CASSLGLARSTDTQYF,TGCGCCAGCAGCCTCGGACTAGCGAGGAGCACAGATACGCAGTATTTT
TRBD2,TRBV11-2,NA,TRBJ2-4,CASSRGGTTKNIQYF,TGTGCCAGCAGCCGGGGGGGGACGACCAAAAACATTCAGTACTTC
TRBD1,TRBV5-1,NA,TRBJ2-1,CASTDRGTGGREQFF,TGCGCCAGCACCGACCGGGGGACAGGGGGCCGTGAGCAGTTCTTC
NA,TRBV30,NA,TRBJ1-2,CASSQGIDYGYTF,TGTGCCTCCAGTCAGGGAATCGACTATGGCTACACCTTC
NA,TRBV7-9,few,TRBJ1-5,CATQSAGDQPQHF,TGTGCCACCCAATCGGCGGGGGATCAGCCCCAGCATTTT
NA,TRBV18,NA,TRBJ2-7,CASWAPGNEQYF,TGTGCCAGCTGGGCCCCAGGGAACGAGCAGTACTTC
TRBD2,TRBV14,NA,TRBJ2-7,CASSQVPGREYEQYF,TGTGCCAGCAGCCAAGTCCCAGGGAGGGAGTACGAGCAGTACTTC
TRBD2,TRBV6-4,few,TRBJ2-1,CASSERGASYNEQFF,TGTGCCAGCAGTGAGCGGGGGGCCTCCTACAATGAGCAGTTCTTC
NA,TRBV6-6,few,TRBJ2-4,CASSWGGVQAKNIQYF,TGTGCCAGCAGCTGGGGCGGGGTCCAAGCCAAAAACATTCAGTACTTC
TRBD1,TRBV5-1,NA,TRBJ2-2,CASSPGQGLSGELFF,TGCGCCAGCAGCCCGGGACAGGGTTTATCCGGGGAGCTGTTTTTT
NA,TRBV9,few,TRBJ1-1,CASSAPTWGGMNTEAFF,TGTGCCAGCAGCGCCCCTACATGGGGGGGAATGAACACTGAAGCTTTCTTT
TRBD1,TRBV6-1,few,TRBJ2-7,CASNRQGSISYEQYF,TGTGCCAGCAACAGACAGGGGTCTATCTCCTACGAGCAGTACTTC
TRBD2,TRBV7-9,few,TRBJ2-1,CASSLVGLAGHEQFF,TGTGCCAGCAGCTTAGTAGGCCTAGCGGGGCATGAGCAGTTCTTC
TRBD2,TRBV30,few,TRBJ2-7,CAWSGLAHGEQYF,TGTGCCTGGAGTGGACTAGCTCATGGCGAGCAGTACTTC
NA,TRBV5-4,few,TRBJ2-1,CASTGWGRESYNEQFF,TGTGCCAGCACCGGCTGGGGGCGAGAGTCCTACAATGAGCAGTTCTTC
NA,TRBV28,NA,TRBJ2-2,CASSQTPGELFF,TGTGCCAGCAGCCAAACTCCCGGGGAGCTGTTTTTT
NA,TRBV7-2,few,TRBJ1-5,CASSLVGERGQPQHF,TGTGCCAGCAGCTTAGTTGGGGAAAGGGGTCAGCCCCAGCATTTT
TRBD1,TRBV6-5,NA,TRBJ2-7,CASSRAGTVSYEQYF,TGTGCCAGCAGTAGAGCCGGGACAGTCTCCTACGAGCAGTACTTC
TRBD1,TRBV9,few,TRBJ2-2,CASSANQGAGTGELFF,TGTGCCAGCAGCGCAAATCAGGGGGCTGGCACCGGGGAGCTGTTTTTT
TRBD1,TRBV7-2,NA,TRBJ2-7,CASSRDRTYEQYF,TGTGCCAGCAGCAGGGACAGAACCTACGAGCAGTACTTC
NA,TRBV5-1,NA,TRBJ2-1,CASSLGRGAYNEQFF,TGCGCCAGCAGCTTGGGACGGGGAGCCTACAATGAGCAGTTCTTC
NA,TRBV9,few,TRBJ2-3,CASSVGSIRDTQYF,TGTGCCAGCAGCGTAGGGTCCATCCGGGATACGCAGTATTTT
TRBD1,TRBV23-1,few,TRBJ2-3,CASSRNRDRGRTDTQYF,TGCGCCAGCAGTCGGAACCGGGACAGGGGGCGCACAGATACGCAGTATTTT
TRBD1,TRBV10-3,few,TRBJ1-2,CAISGDRESGGYTF,TGTGCCATCAGTGGGGACAGGGAGTCCGGGGGCTACACCTTC
NA,TRBV2,few,TRBJ1-5,CASSVGGNQPQHF,TGTGCCAGCAGTGTGGGCGGGAATCAGCCCCAGCATTTT
TRBD1,TRBV7-2,few,TRBJ2-5,CASSQQGAVTQYF,TGTGCCAGCAGCCAACAGGGGGCGGTGACCCAGTACTTC
TRBD2,TRBV5-6,NA,TRBJ2-3,CASSRNGLAHTDTQYF,TGTGCCAGCAGCCGGAACGGACTAGCCCACACAGATACGCAGTATTTT
NA,TRBV10-3,NA,TRBJ2-2,CAIDQGTGELFF,TGTGCCATTGACCAGGGTACCGGGGAGCTGTTTTTT
NA,TRBV30,few,TRBJ1-1,CLGENTEAFF,TGTTTGGGAGAGAACACTGAAGCTTTCTTT
TRBD1,TRBV5-6,once,TRBJ1-1,CASSLGGTGDTEAFF,TGTGCCAGCAGCTTAGGAGGGACAGGGGATACTGAAGCTTTCTTT
TRBD2,TRBV7-2,NA,TRBJ2-7,CASCQGLDSYEQYF,TGTGCCAGCTGTCAGGGACTAGACTCCTACGAGCAGTACTTC